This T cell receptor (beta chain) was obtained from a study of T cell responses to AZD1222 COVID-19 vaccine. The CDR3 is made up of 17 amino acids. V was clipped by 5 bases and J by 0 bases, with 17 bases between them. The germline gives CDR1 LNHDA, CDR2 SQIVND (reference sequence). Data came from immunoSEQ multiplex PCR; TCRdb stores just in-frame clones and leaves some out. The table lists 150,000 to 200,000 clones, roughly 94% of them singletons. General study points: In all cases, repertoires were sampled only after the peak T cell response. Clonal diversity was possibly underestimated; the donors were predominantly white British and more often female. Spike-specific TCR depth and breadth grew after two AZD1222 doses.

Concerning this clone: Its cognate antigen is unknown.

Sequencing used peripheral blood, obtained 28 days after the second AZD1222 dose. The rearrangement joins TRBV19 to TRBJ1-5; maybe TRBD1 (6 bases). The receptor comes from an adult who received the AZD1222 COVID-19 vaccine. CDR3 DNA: TGTGCCAGTAGTCCGGGGGGGGGCGCGAGTAGCAATCAGCCCCAGCATTTT. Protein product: CASSPGGGASSNQPQHF. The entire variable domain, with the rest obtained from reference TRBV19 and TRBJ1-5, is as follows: DGGITQSPKYLFRKEGQNVTLSCEQNLNHDAMYWYRQDPGQGLRLIYYSQIVNDFQKGDIAEGYSVSREKKESFPLTVTSAQKNPTAFYLCASSPGGGASSNQPQHFGDGTRLSIL.